The rows below give T cell receptor beta chains drawn from one sample of a study of hypomethylating agent response in myelodysplastic syndrome. TCRdb's copy holds only in-frame clones and misses some; the assay was immunoSEQ multiplex PCR. Of 6,000 to 8,000 clones in the sample, 70% to 90% are singletons; the top ten hold over 20%. The starting material was bone marrow, obtained before or after starting hypomethylating agent treatment for myelodysplastic syndrome (not recorded which). These receptors were taken from a human donor with myelodysplastic syndrome. Both conserved end residues are part of each CDR3. Part of the rows lack a size; the others show once, few, many or a class for expanded clones.

>TRBJ2-2|-|TRBV4-2
CASSQVLPRGQGTTGELFF
>TRBJ2-7|-|TRBV6-1
CASGYFRTSYEQYF
>TRBJ1-1|-|TRBV5-6
CASSLEGEAFF
>TRBJ2-3|-|TRBV2
CASSRVGPFNADTQYF
>TRBJ2-3|-|TRBV6-5
CASRRLGQTQYF
>TRBJ1-2|-|TRBV10-3
CAISGFQTFGYGYTF
>TRBJ2-2|few|TRBV7-9
CASSSRPILRTGELFF
>TRBJ1-1|few|TRBV5-1
CASSLTGDKSTNTEAFF
>TRBJ2-3|-|TRBV5-1
CASSLRLAGITDTQYF
>TRBJ2-1|-|TRBV21-1
CASSRKRGGGYNEQFF
>TRBJ1-2|-|TRBV29-1
CSVEVQGGYTF
>TRBJ1-5|once|TRBV7-2
CASSLGGPRNQPQHF
>TRBJ2-6|once|TRBV7-9
CASSQRTGAGANVLTF
>TRBJ2-7|once|TRBV27
CASSFNGVSYEQYF
>TRBJ1-5|few|TRBV7-6
CASSPHRGQYINQPQHF
>TRBJ2-3|-|TRBV11-3
CASSPSGAGDTQYF
>TRBJ1-3|-|TRBV10-3
CAISELGSGNTIYF
>TRBJ1-2|-|TRBV14
CASSHVKQLRSYGYTF